This entry lists 10 T cell receptor beta chains sequenced from one sample in a study of cytomegalovirus exposure and HLA in healthy donors. Assay: immunoSEQ multiplex PCR; the TCRdb copy retains only in-frame clones and omits some. The sample holds 200,000 to 300,000 clones, about 92% seen once. Material for sequencing was PBMCs. These receptors were obtained from a woman aged 25 to 39 in good health and CMV-seronegative.

Note on this clone: This CDR3 is also generated by other DNA sequences in the sample. The gene calls are TRBV9 and TRBJ1-2, with unresolved D. Trimming cost V 0 bases and J 2 bases, with 5 bases left between them. Germline V gene sequence: CDR1 SGDLS, CDR2 YYNGEE. The CDR3 is made up of 13 amino acids. CDR3 region: CASSVEQNYGYTF. Here the CDR3 DNA reads TGTGCCAGCAGCGTAGAACAGAACTATGGCTACACCTTC.

The chain recombines TRBV5-4 with TRBJ2-1; TRBD1 aligns across 7 bases. The CDR3 spans 13 residues. Germline CDR1 SGHNT, CDR2 YYREEE (reference sequence). Trimming removed 4 bases from V and 7 bases from J; junction bases left unmatched: 5. The CDR3 protein is CASSADRTNEQFF. The CDR3 region has the DNA TGTGCCAGCAGCGCGGACAGGACGAATGAGCAGTTCTTC.

The CDR3 here is CASSLIGAPSGTDTQYF. DNA of the CDR3: TGTGCCAGCAGCTTGATAGGGGCACCATCGGGCACAGATACGCAGTATTTT. This chain connects TRBV5-6 to TRBJ2-3; possibly TRBD1 for D (5 bases). Germline V gene data show CDR1 as SGHDT and CDR2 as YYEEEE. The V and J ends lost 1 base and 1 base respectively, with 16 bases between them. This CDR3 contains 17 residues.

The chain links TRBV7-3 to TRBJ2-5; D remains ambiguous. CDR1 is SGHTA and CDR2 is FQGTGA in the germline V gene. The CDR3 length is 13 residues. The V and J ends lost 1 base and 1 base respectively, with 4 bases between them. CDR3 DNA sequence: TGTGCCAGCAGCTTAAACTTCCAAGAGACCCAGTACTTC. Translated, it gives CASSLNFQETQYF.

The V and J genes are TRBV28 and TRBJ2-3, with D unresolved. V lost 5 bases and J 2 bases, leaving 17 bases between the germline ends. The CDR3 is 16 amino acids. Germline V lookup: CDR1 MDHEN, CDR2 SYDVKM. CDR3 bases: TGTGCCAGCAGTCCGCGACCCCGACCCTTCACAGATACGCAGTATTTT. Protein: CASSPRPRPFTDTQYF.

The chain carries TRBV28 and TRBJ2-1; D is perhaps TRBD2 (5 bases). The CDR3 is made up of 15 amino acids. Germline CDR1 MDHEN, CDR2 SYDVKM. The V and J ends lost 4 bases and 6 bases respectively, with 16 bases between them. The CDR3 protein is CASSSGYQSSNEQFF. CDR3 coding DNA: TGTGCCAGCAGTTCGGGGTATCAATCATCCAATGAGCAGTTCTTC.

The chain recombines TRBV29-1 with TRBJ2-7, with TRBD1 matching over 7 bases. The junction had 4 bases not matched to a gene; V was cut back by 6 bases and J by 2 bases. This CDR3 region has 12 residues. Germline V lookup: CDR1 SQVTM, CDR2 ANQGSEA. Written as DNA, the CDR3 is TGCAGCGTAACACAGGGGACCTACGAGCAGTACTTC. It is translated as CSVTQGTYEQYF.

The chain is built from TRBV4-3 and TRBJ2-3; tentative D call: TRBD1 (6 bases). Trimming cost V 0 bases and J 2 bases, with 12 bases left between them. Germline-derived CDR1 and CDR2 are LGHNA and YSLEER. The CDR3 is 16 residues long. This chain's CDR3 is CASSQDRQALTDTQYF. CDR3 in DNA: TGCGCCAGCAGCCAAGACCGACAGGCCCTCACAGATACGCAGTATTTT.

J is TRBJ2-1 and V is TRBV5-4; D is ambiguous. The CDR3 length is 14 residues. Trimming left V 3 bases short and J 6 bases short, with 13 bases between. Per the germline V gene, CDR1 is SGHNT and CDR2 is YYREEE (reference sequence). The CDR3 bases are TGTGCCAGCAGCTCCTACGAGTCAAGCAATGAGCAGTTCTTC. It is translated as CASSSYESSNEQFF.

The J gene is TRBJ2-7, the V gene TRBV6-5; a possible D gene is TRBD1 (6 bases). Germline values: CDR1 MNHEY, CDR2 SVGAGI. This CDR3 is built from 14 residues. V lost 6 bases and J lost 0, with 12 bases in between. The CDR3 bases are TGTGCCAGCAGGGGGACACAATCCTCCTACGAGCAGTACTTC. Amino acid sequence: CASRGTQSSYEQYF.